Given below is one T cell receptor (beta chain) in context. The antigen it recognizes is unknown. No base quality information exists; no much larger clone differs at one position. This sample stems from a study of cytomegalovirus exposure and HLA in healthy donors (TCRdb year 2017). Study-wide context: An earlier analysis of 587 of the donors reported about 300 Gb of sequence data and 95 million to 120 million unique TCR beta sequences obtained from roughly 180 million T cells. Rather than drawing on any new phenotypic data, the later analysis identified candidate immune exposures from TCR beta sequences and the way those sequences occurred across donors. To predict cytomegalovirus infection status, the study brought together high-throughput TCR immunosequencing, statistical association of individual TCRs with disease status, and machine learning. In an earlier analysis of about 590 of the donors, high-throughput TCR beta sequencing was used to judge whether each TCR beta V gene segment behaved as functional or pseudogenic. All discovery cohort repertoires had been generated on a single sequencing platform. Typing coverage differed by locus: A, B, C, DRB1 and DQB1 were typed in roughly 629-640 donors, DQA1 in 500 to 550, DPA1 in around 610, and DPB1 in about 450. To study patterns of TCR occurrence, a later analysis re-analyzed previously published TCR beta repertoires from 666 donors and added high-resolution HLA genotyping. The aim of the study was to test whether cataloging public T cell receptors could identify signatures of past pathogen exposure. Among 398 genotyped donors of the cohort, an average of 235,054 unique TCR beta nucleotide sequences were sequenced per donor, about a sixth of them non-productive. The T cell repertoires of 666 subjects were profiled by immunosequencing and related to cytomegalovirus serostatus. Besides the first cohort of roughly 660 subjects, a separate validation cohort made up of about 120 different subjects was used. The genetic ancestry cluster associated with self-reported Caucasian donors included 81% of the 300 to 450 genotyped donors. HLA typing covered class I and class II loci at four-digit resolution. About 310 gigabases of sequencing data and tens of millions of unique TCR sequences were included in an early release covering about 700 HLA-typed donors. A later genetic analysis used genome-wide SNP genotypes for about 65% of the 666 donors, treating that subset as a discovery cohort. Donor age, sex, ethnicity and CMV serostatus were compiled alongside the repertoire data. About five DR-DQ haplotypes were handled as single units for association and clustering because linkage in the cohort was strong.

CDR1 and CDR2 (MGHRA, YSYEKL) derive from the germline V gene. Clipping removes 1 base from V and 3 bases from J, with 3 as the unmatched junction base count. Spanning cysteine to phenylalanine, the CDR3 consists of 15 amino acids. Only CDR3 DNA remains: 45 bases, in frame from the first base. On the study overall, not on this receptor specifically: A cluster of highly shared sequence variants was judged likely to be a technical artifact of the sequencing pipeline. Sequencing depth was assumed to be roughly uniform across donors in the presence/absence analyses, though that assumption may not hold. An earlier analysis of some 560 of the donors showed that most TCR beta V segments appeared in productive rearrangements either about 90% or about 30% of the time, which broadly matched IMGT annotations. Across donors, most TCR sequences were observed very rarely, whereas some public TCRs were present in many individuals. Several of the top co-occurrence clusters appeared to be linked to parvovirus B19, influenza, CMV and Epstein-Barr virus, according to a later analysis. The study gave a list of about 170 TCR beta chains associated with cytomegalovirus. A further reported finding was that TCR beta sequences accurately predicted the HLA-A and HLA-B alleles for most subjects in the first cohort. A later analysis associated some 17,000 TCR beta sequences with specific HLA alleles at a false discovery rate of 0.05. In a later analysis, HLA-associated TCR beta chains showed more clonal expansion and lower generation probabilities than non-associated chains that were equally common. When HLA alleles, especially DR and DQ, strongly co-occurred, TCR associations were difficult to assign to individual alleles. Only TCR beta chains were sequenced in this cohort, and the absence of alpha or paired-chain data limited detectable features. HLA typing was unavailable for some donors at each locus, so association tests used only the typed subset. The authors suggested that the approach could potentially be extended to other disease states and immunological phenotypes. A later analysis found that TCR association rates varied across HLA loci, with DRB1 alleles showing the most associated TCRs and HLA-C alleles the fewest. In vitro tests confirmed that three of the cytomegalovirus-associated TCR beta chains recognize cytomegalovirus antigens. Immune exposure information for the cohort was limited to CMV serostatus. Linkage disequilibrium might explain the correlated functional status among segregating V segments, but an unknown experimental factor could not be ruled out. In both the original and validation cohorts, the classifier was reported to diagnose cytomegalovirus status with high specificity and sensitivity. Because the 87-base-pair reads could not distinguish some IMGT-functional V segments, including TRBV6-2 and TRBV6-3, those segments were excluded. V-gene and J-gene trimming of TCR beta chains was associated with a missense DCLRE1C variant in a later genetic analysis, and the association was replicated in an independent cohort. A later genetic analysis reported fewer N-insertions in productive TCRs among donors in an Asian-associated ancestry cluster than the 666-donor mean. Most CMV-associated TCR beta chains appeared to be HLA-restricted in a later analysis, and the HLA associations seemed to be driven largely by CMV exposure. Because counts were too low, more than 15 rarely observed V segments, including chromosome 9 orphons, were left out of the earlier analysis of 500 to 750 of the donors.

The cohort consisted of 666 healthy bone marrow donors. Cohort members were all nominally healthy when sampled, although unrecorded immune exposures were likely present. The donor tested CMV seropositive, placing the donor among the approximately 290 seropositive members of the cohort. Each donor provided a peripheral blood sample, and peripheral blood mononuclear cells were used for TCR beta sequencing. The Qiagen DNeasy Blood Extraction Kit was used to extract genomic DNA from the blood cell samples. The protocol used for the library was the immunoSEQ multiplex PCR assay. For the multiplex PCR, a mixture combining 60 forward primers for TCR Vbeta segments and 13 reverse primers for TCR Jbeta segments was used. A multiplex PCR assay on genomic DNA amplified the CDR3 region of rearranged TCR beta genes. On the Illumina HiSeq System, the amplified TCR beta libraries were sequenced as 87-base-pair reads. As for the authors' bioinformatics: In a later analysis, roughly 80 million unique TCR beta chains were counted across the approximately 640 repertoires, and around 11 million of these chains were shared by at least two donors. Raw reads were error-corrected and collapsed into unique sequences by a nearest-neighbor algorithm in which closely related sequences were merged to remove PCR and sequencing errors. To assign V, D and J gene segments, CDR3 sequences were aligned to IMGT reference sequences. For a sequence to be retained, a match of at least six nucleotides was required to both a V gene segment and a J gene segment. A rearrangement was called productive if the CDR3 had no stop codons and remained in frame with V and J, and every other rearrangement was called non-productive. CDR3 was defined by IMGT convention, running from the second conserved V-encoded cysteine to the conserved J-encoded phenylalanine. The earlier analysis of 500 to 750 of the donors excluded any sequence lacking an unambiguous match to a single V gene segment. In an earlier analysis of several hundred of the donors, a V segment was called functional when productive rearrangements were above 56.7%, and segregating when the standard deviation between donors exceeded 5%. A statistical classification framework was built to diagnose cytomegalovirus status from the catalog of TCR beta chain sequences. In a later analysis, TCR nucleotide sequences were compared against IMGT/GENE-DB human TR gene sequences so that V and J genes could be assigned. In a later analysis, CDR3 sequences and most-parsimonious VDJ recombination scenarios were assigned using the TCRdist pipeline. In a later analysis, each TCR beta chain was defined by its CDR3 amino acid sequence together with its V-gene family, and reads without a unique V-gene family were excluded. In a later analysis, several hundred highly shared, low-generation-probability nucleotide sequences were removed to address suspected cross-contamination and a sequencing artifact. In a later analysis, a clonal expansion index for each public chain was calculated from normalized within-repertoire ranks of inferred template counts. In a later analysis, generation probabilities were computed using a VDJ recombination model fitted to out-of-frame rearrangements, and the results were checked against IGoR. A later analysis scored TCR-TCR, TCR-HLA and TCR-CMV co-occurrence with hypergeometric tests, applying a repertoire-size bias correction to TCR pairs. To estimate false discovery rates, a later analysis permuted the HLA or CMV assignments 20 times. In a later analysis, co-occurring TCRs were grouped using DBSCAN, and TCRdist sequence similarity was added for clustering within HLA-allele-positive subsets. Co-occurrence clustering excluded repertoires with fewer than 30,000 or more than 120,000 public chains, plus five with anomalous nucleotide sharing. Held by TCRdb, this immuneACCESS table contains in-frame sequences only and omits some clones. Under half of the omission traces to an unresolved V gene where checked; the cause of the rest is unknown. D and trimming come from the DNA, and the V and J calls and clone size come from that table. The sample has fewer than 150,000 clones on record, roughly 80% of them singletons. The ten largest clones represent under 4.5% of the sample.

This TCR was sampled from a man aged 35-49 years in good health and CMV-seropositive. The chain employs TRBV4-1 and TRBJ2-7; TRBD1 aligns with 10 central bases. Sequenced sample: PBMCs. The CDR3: CASSQGDRGSYEQYF. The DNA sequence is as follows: TGCGCCAGCAGCCAAGGGGACAGGGGAAGCTACGAGCAGTACTTC.